The text below deals with one TCR beta chain. Its matching antigen is unknown. With constant-segment primers, 5'RACE yielded cDNA libraries of TCR alpha and TCR beta that carried sample barcodes and UMIs. From the 5' RACE reads, TCRdb called clonotypes with MiXCR, one entry per CDR3 protein. The data show around 300,000 distinct CDR3 sequences, less than 9.5% seen once. The V and J ends lost 6 bases and 0 bases respectively, with 12 bases between them. Germline V gene lookup returns CDR1 LNHDA and CDR2 SQIVND (reference sequence). CDR3 length: 15 residues. The data derive from a study of T-cell memory formation after mild COVID-19. Study results and limitations: Clones that got smaller from day 15 to 85 had even CD4/CD8, while clones growing later tipped toward CD4+. Second-wave clones that peaked on day 37 lacked confirmed SARS-CoV-2 specificity.

This receptor was obtained from a man aged 18-30 years who had mild COVID-19 (a few samples of this study predate the infection). Cell type and time point are not known. Sequencing used PBMCs or a T cell subset sorted from them (not recorded which). V usage is TRBV19 and J usage is TRBJ2-1; a possible D gene is TRBD1 (6 bases). The CDR3 DNA follows: TGTGCCAGTAGAAAGGGGGTGTCCTCCTACAATGAGCAGTTCTTC. It translates to CASRKGVSSYNEQFF.